Listed below are T cell receptor beta chains from one sample, sequenced in a study of cytotoxic CD8 clonotypes in ibrutinib-treated CLL. The assay was immunoSEQ multiplex PCR, and TCRdb's table has in-frame clones only and misses some. The table lists 330,000 or so clones, about 64% of them singletons. The specimen comprised PBMCs, sampled after 36 months of ibrutinib treatment. Receptors originate from a human donor with chronic lymphocytic leukemia. Both conserved end residues are part of each CDR3. Only some rows state a clone size, as once, few, many or a class for expanded clones.

V	size	J	CDR3
TRBV10-3	.	TRBJ2-1	CAIRWGNEQFF
TRBV15	.	TRBJ1-2	CATSADRVGGYTF
TRBV5-6	.	TRBJ2-5	CASSLVRNLRETQYF
TRBV7-6	.	TRBJ1-2	CASSSSHRGSRYGYTF
TRBV18	.	TRBJ1-4	CASSPGTGSEKLFF
TRBV27	.	TRBJ2-7	CASSSQQTHYEQYF
TRBV7-6	.	TRBJ2-5	CASSLIRGGATETQYF
TRBV10-3	few	TRBJ2-1	CAISGDSSTYNEQFF
TRBV5-4	few	TRBJ1-1	CASSLDLYTEAFF
TRBV6-5	few	TRBJ2-7	CASRLGGTYEQYF
TRBV27	.	TRBJ2-3	CASSSPWEPDTQYF
TRBV11-2	.	TRBJ2-7	CASSYRVSYEQYF
TRBV28	few	TRBJ1-5	CASSAQTQHF
TRBV4-1	.	TRBJ2-5	CASSQDWVTEETQYF
TRBV7-2	once	TRBJ2-7	CASSPDSGRGYYEQYF
TRBV15	.	TRBJ2-7	CATSSELGEQYF
TRBV7-2	.	TRBJ2-1	CASSLGGSTYNEQFF
TRBV5-1	.	TRBJ2-5	CASSLASRQETQYF
TRBV11-3	few	TRBJ2-3	CASSPGQGIADTQYF